The text below deals with one TCR beta chain. The antigen is unknown. These data originate in a study of CD4 T cells in relation to SARS-CoV-2 and coronaviruses. On the study more broadly: Convalescent patients had median age about 40 years, range about 20 to 75. The restricting HLA molecule for shared crossreactive spike epitopes was mapped.

Study conclusions and caveats: Memory recall responses, not primary responses primed in culture, are what the assay detects.

Naive and memory CD4+ T cells were separated from cryopreserved PBMCs. The germline CDR1 and CDR2 sequences are SGHTA and FQGTGA. V gave up 4 bases and J gave up 4 bases; unmatched junction bases: 8. The CDR3 has 16 residues. Only in-frame clones appear in the TCRdb table, and some are missing; sequencing was by immunoSEQ multiplex PCR. The table has 30,000 to 45,000 clones, approximately 88% seen once; the top ten hold about a tenth. The receptor was derived from an adult with COVID-19. Sequencing was performed on memory CD4+ T cells from PBMCs. V and J are TRBV7-3 and TRBJ2-1, with 9 bases matching TRBD1. CDR3 coding DNA: TGTGCCAGCAGCTCCCACCGACAGGGGGTTTACAATGAGCAGTTCTTC. Its protein product is CASSSHRQGVYNEQFF.